The present T cell receptor (beta chain) was sequenced within a study of T cell responses to AZD1222 COVID-19 vaccine. The repertoire was sequenced with immunoSEQ multiplex PCR; TCRdb's copy has only in-frame clones and lacks some. The sample carries about 130,000 clones, roughly 91% recorded once. Trimming took off 5 bases at V and 11 bases at J, with 9 bases between the two ends. CDR3 length: 10 amino acids. Germline-derived CDR1 and CDR2 are SNHLY and FYNNEI. Points on this clone: What it recognizes is unknown.

Study results and caveats: CD4 TCRs linked to vaccination spanned spike, dominating at 160-218 and 743-854. Spike-specific TCR breadth and depth grew following two AZD1222 doses.

The rearrangement links TRBV2 to TRBJ1-1; no reliable D call. The clonotype originates from an adult in good health. The specimen comprised peripheral blood, sampled on day 0 of AZD1222 vaccination. In DNA, the CDR3 is TGTGCCAGCAGTCGTCATGCTGCTTTCTTT. Its translation: CASSRHAAFF.